These T cell receptor beta chains were read from a single sample in a study of CD8 T cells in Susac syndrome. TCRdb reprocessed the immunoSEQ multiplex PCR reads via MiXCR and lists one record per CDR3 protein. The sample has about 120,000 distinct CDR3 sequences; 85% to 95% are singletons. The sequencing sample was made of CD4+ T cells from PBMCs. These receptors came from a human donor in good health. Each CDR3 is given with its conserved first and last residue. Each record gives: clone size, D gene, V gene, J gene, CDR3 DNA, CDR3 protein. D genes are given only for firm matches. Clone size is given for some rows only: seen once, a few or many times, or a class if the clone is expanded.

>-|TRBD1|TRBV9|TRBJ2-1
TGTGCCAGCAGCGTATCGCAGGGGGACAATGAGCAGTTCTTC
CASSVSQGDNEQFF
>-|-|TRBV3-1|TRBJ1-6
TGTGCCAGCAGCCAGGGTTCCAATTCACCCCTCCACTTT
CASSQGSNSPLHF
>-|-|TRBV6-1|TRBJ1-2
TGTGCCAGCAACAATGCTAACTATGGCTACACCTTC
CASNNANYGYTF
>once|-|TRBV6-2/TRBV6-3|TRBJ1-1
TGTGCCAGCAGTTCCCCCTTGAACACTGAAGCTTTCTTT
CASSSPLNTEAFF
>once|-|TRBV3-1|TRBJ1-1
TGTGCCAGCAGCTCCTATGCCCTGCAGGGGCGGGACACTGAAGCTTTCTTT
CASSSYALQGRDTEAFF
>-|-|TRBV4-2|TRBJ1-5
TGTGCCAGCAGCGAAGACGGCCAGCCCCAGCATTTT
CASSEDGQPQHF
>-|-|TRBV19|TRBJ2-1
TGTGCCAGTAGTATAGCCATTAGCTCCTACAATGAGCAGTTCTTC
CASSIAISSYNEQFF
>-|-|TRBV27|TRBJ1-3
TGTGCCAGCAGTTTGGGCCCGCCAGGAGCTGGAAACACCATATATTTT
CASSLGPPGAGNTIYF
>-|-|TRBV7-3|TRBJ2-3
TGTGCCAGCAGCTTAATTCTCACAGATACGCAGTATTTT
CASSLILTDTQYF
>-|TRBD1|TRBV12-5|TRBJ2-2
TGTGCTAGTGGTTTGGGACAGGGTCACGCCGGGGAGCTGTTTTTT
CASGLGQGHAGELFF
>-|TRBD2|TRBV6-5|TRBJ2-5
TGTGCCAGCAGTTCCGAGGGACTAGCGGTCTGGGGGCAAGAGACCCAGTACTTC
CASSSEGLAVWGQETQYF
>-|-|TRBV6-5|TRBJ1-1
TGTGCCAGCAGTGGTAGGGGCGCTGAAGCTTTCTTT
CASSGRGAEAFF
>-|-|TRBV6-2/TRBV6-3|TRBJ1-6
TGTGCCAGCAGTTCCGGTGACTATTCACCCCTCCACTTT
CASSSGDYSPLHF
>-|-|TRBV6-2/TRBV6-3|TRBJ2-7
TGTGCCAGCCGTCAGACCTACGAGCAGTACTTC
CASRQTYEQYF
>-|TRBD2|TRBV24-1|TRBJ2-3
TGTGCCACCAGTGACCCCGGTAGCGGGAGTGGGGATACGCAGTATTTT
CATSDPGSGSGDTQYF
>-|-|TRBV29-1|TRBJ1-2
TGCAGCGCCCAAGGGCCTGCACTGAACTATGGCTACACCTTC
CSAQGPALNYGYTF
>-|-|TRBV20-1|TRBJ2-7
TGCAGTGCTAGAGTTCTGAGGAGACGGAGTATTACCTACGAGCAGTACTTC
CSARVLRRRSITYEQYF
>-|-|TRBV10-3|TRBJ2-6
TGTGCCATCAGTACGGTCTCTGGGGCCAACGTCCTGACTTTC
CAISTVSGANVLTF
>once|TRBD2|TRBV5-1|TRBJ2-7
TGCGCCAGCTCGGGAGGGACCGCCTACGAGCAGTACTTC
CASSGGTAYEQYF
>-|-|TRBV5-1|TRBJ2-7
TGCGCCAGCAGCACGAGCTCCTACGAGCAGTACTTC
CASSTSSYEQYF
>once|-|TRBV18|TRBJ2-7
TGTGCCAGCTCACCGGGGGGTTCTGGTTACGAGCAGTACTTC
CASSPGGSGYEQYF
>-|TRBD1|TRBV29-1|TRBJ1-1
TGCAGCTATACGGGACAGCTGAACACTGAAGCTTTCTTT
CSYTGQLNTEAFF
>-|-|TRBV6-5|TRBJ2-7
TGTGCCAGCACCATACTAGCCGGTTCCTACGAGCAGTACTTC
CASTILAGSYEQYF
>-|TRBD1|TRBV7-9|TRBJ1-2
TGTGCCAGCAGCAACAGGGGAGGCTATGGCTACACCTTC
CASSNRGGYGYTF
>-|-|TRBV14|TRBJ1-2
TGTGCCAGCAGCCCGCGTACGATAAGCCGTAACTATGGCTACACCTTC
CASSPRTISRNYGYTF
>-|-|TRBV27|TRBJ2-1
TGTGCCAGCAGTTTGCAGCGGATGGGGAATGAGCAGTTCTTC
CASSLQRMGNEQFF
>-|-|TRBV12-3/TRBV12-4|TRBJ1-1
TGTCCACTCCAGGGTACTGAAGCTTTCTTT
CPLQGTEAFF
>-|TRBD1|TRBV11-1|TRBJ1-1
TGTGCCAGCAGCAGAAACAGGGGGGGTACTGAAGCTTTCTTT
CASSRNRGGTEAFF
>-|-|TRBV29-1|TRBJ2-3
TGCAGCACCTCGGGACTGAAAAACACAGATACGCAGTATTTT
CSTSGLKNTDTQYF
>-|-|TRBV7-9|TRBJ1-4
TGTGCCAGCAGCTTAGGAACTCTCGGGGTAAATGAAAAACTGTTTTTT
CASSLGTLGVNEKLFF
>-|-|TRBV20-1|TRBJ1-4
TGCAGTGCTGTCGATCGGGGGGGGCGGGAAAAACTGTTTTTT
CSAVDRGGREKLFF
>-|TRBD1|TRBV6-6|TRBJ1-5
TGTGCCAGCGGAGACAGGGATCAGCCCCAGCATTTT
CASGDRDQPQHF
>-|TRBD2|TRBV20-1|TRBJ2-5
TGCAGTGCTAGAGATCTTACGGGAGGCGGTGAGACCCAGTACTTC
CSARDLTGGGETQYF
>-|-|TRBV7-8|TRBJ2-5
TGTGCCAGCAGCCTGCGGCCCATTGCGTTGGGGTCGGAGACCCAGTACTTC
CASSLRPIALGSETQYF
>-|-|TRBV5-4|TRBJ2-7
TGTGCCAGCAGCTTGGACAACGGCTACGAGCAGTACTTC
CASSLDNGYEQYF
>-|TRBD1|TRBV27|TRBJ1-2
TGTGCCAGCAGTTTATCGTGGACAGGGGGGAACTATGGCTACACCTTC
CASSLSWTGGNYGYTF